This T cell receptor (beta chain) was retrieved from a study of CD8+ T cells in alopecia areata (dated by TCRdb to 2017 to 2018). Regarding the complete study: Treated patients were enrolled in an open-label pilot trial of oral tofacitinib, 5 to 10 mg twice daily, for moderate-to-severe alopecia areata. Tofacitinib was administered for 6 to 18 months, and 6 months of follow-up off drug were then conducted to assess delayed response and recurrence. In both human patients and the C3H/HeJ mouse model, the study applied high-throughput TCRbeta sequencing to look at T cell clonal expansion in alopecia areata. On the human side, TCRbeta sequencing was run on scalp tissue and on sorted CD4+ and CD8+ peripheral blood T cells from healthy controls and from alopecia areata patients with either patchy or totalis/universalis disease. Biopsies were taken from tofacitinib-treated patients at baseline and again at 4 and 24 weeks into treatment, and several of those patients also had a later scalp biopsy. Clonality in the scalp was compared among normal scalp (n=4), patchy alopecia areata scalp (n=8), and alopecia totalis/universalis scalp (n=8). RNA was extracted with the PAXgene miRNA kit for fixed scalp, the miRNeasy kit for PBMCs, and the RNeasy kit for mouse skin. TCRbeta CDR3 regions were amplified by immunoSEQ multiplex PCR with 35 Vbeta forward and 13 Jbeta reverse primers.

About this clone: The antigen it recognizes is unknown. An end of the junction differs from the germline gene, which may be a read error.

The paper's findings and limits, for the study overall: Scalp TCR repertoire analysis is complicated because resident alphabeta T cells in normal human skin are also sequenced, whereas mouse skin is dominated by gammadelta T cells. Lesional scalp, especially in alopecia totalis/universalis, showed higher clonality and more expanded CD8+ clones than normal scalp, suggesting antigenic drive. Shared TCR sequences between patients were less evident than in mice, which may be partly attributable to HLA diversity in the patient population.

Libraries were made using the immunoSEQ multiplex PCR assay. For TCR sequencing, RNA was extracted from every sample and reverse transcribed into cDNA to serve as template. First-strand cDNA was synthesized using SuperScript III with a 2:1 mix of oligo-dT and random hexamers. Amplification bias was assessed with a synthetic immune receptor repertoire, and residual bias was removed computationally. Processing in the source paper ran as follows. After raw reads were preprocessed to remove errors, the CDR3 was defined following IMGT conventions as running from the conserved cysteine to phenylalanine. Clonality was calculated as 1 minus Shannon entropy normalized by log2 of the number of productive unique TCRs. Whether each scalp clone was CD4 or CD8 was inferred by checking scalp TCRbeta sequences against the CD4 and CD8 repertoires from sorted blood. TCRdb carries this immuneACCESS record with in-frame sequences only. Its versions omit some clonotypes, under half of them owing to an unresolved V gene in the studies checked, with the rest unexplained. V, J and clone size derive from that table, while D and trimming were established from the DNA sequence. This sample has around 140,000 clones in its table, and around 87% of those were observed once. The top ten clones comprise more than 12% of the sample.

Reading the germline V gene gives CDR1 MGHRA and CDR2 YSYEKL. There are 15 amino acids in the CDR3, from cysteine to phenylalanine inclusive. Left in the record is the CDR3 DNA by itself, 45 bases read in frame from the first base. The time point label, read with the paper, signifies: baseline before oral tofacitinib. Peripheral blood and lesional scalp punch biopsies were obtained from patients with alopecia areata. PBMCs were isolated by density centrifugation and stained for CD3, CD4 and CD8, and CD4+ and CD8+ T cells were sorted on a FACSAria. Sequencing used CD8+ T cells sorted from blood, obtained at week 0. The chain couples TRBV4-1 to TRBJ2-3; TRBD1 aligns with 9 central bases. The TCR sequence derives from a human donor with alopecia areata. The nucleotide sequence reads TGCGCCAGCGGCCAGATTGGGACAGGGATTGTTACGCAGTATTTT. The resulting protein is CASGQIGTGIVTQYF.